The TCR beta chain under discussion was sequenced for a study of blood T cell repertoires in COVID-19. Across the study: PBMCs, B-cell-depleted T cells, or T cells were the source of the cDNA or gDNA that made up the material.

The CDR3 sequence is 15 residues long. From germline, CDR1 is SGHAT and CDR2 FQNNGV. V was clipped by 2 bases and J by 0 bases; unmatched bases: 2. Libraries were prepared by immunoSEQ multiplex PCR; TCRdb keeps only in-frame clonotypes and omits some of them. The sample has roughly 190,000 clones, around four fifths seen once. This TCR was sampled from a human donor in a cohort sampled during active COVID-19. The chain uses TRBV11-2 and TRBJ1-2; TRBD1 matches at 8 bases. The specimen was peripheral blood. The CDR3 is CASSLSTGANYGYTF. The CDR3 coding sequence is TGTGCCAGCAGCTTATCGACAGGGGCTAACTATGGCTACACCTTC.